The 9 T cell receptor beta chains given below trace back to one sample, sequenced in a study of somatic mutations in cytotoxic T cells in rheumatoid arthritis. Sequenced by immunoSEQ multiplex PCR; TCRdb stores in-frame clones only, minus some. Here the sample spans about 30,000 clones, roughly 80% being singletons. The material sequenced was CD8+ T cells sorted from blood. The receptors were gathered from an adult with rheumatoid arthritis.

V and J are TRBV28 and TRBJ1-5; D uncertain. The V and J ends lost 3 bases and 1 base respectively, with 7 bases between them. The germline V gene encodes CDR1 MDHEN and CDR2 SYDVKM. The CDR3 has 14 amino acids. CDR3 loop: CASSLGGSNQPQHF. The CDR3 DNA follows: TGTGCCAGCAGTTTGGGTGGAAGCAATCAGCCCCAGCATTTT.

DNA of the CDR3: TGTGCCAGCAGATCAACCTCTGGGGAGACCCAGTACTTC. Protein sequence: CASRSTSGETQYF. The V gene is TRBV7-9, the J gene TRBJ2-5; D ambiguous. Trimming stripped 6 bases from V and 5 bases from J, with 13 bases between. From germline, CDR1 is SEHNR and CDR2 FQNEAQ (reference sequence). This CDR3 spans 13 amino acids.

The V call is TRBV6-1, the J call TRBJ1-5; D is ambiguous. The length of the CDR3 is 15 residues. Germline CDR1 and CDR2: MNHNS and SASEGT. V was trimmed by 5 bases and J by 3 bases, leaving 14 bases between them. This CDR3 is CASSPLGGFNQPQHF. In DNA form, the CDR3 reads TGTGCCAGCAGTCCCCTAGGAGGGTTCAATCAGCCCCAGCATTTT.

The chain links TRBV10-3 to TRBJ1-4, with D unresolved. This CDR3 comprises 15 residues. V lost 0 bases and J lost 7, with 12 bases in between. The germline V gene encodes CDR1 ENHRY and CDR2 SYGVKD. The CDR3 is CAISESRDPSEKLFF. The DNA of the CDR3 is TGTGCCATCAGTGAGTCAAGGGATCCTAGTGAAAAACTGTTTTTT.

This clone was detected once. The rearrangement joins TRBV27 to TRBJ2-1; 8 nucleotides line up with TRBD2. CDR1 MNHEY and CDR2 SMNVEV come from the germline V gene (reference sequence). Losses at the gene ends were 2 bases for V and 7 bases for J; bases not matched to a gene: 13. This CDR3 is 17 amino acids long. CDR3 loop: CASSLPGGEAGRNEQFF. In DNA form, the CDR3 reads TGTGCCAGCAGTTTACCCGGGGGGGAAGCGGGAAGGAATGAGCAGTTCTTC.

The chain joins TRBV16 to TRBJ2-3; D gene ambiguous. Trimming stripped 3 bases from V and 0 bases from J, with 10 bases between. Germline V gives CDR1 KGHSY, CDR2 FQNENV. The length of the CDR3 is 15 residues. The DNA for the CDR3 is TGTGCCAGCAGCCATCCCCCCCAAAGCACAGATACGCAGTATTTT. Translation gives CASSHPPQSTDTQYF.

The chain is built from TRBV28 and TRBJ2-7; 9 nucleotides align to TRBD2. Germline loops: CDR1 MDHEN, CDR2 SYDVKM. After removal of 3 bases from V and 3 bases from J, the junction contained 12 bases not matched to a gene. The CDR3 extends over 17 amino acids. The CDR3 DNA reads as TGTGCCAGCAGTTTGAGGGCCCGGAGCGGGGGGTTCTACGAGCAGTACTTC. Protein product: CASSLRARSGGFYEQYF.

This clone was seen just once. The CDR3 is CASSYSSGDRTYGYTF. CDR3 DNA: TGTGCCAGCAGTTACTCGAGCGGGGACAGGACCTATGGCTACACCTTC. J is TRBJ1-2 and V is TRBV6-5; 8 positions match TRBD1. The germline gives CDR1 MNHEY, CDR2 SVGAGI. The ends lost 0 bases at V and 4 bases at J; junction bases unmatched: 7. CDR3 size: 16 residues.

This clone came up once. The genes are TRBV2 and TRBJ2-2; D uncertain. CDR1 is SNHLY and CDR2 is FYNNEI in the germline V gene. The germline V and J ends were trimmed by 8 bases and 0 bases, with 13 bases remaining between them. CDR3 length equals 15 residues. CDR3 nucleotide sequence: TGTGCCAGCGCCCCGAGCGCCACGAACACCGGGGAGCTGTTTTTT. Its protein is CASAPSATNTGELFF.